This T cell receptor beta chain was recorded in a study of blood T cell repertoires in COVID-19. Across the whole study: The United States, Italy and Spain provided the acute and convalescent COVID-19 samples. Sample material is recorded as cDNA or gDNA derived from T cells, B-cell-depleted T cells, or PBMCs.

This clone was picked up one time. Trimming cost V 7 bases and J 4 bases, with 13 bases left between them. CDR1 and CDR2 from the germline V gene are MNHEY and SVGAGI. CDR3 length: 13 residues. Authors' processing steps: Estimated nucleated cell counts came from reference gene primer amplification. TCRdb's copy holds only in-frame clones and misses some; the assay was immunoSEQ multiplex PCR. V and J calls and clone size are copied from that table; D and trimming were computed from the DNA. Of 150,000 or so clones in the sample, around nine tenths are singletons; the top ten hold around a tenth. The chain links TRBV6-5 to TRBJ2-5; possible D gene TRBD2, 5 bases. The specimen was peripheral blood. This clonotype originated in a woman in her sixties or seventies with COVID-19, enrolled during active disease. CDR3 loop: CASTPARGETQYF. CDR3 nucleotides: TGTGCCAGCACCCCTGCCCGGGGAGAGACCCAGTACTTC.